This T cell receptor (beta chain) was observed in a study of blood T cell repertoires in COVID-19. Generated by immunoSEQ multiplex PCR, the TCRdb table keeps only in-frame clones and is missing some. Of about 110,000 clones listed, about 86% are singletons. Trimming stripped 7 bases from V and 3 bases from J, with 4 bases between. The CDR3 length is 11 residues. From germline, CDR1 is SNHLY and CDR2 FYNNEI. The chain employs TRBV2 and TRBJ2-1; D unresolved. The sample was peripheral blood. The receptor's source is a man of 80 years or more with acute or convalescent COVID-19. CDR3 nucleotide sequence: TGTGCCAGCATCTACTACAATGAGCAGTTCTTC. It is translated as CASIYYNEQFF.